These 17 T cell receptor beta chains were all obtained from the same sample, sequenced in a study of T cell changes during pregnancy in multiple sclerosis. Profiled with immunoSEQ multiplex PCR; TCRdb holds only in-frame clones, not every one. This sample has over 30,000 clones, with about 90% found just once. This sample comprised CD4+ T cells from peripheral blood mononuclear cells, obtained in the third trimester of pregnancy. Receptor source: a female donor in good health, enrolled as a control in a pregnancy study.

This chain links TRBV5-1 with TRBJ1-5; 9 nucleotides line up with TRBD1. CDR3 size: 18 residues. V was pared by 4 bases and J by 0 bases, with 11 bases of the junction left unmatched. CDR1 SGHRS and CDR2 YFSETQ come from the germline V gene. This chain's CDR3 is CASSPRDRDWNSNQPQHF. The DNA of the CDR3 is TGCGCCAGCAGCCCCCGGGACAGGGATTGGAATAGCAATCAGCCCCAGCATTTT.

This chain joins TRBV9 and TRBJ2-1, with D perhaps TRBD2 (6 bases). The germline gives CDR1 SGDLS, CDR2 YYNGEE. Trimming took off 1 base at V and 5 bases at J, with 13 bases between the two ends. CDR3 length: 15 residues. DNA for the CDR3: TGTGCCAGCAGCGTAACCGGGGGATCCCACAATGAGCAGTTCTTC. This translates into CASSVTGGSHNEQFF.

CDR3 bases: TGTGCCAGCAGCGCGGACAGGGGACCCCTCCACTTT. This gives the protein CASSADRGPLHF. The chain has TRBV7-8 and TRBJ1-6; 9 positions match TRBD1. This CDR3 comprises 12 residues. Germline values: CDR1 SGHVS, CDR2 FQNEAQ. The V segment lost 5 bases and the J segment 12 bases; nucleotides outside the gene matches: 2.

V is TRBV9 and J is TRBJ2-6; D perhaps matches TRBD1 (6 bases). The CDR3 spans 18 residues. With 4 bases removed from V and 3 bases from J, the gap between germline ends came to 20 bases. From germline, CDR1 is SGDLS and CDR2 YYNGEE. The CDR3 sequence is CASSSRDIPLGGANVLTF. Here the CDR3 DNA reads TGTGCCAGCAGCTCCCGGGACATCCCTCTAGGTGGGGCCAACGTCCTGACTTTC.

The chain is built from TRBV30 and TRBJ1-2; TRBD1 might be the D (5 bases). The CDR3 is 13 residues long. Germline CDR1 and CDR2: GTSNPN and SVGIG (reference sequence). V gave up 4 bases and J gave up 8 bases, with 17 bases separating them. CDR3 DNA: TGTGCCTGGAAGATAAGGGGTCTACAGGGCTACACCTTC. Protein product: CAWKIRGLQGYTF.

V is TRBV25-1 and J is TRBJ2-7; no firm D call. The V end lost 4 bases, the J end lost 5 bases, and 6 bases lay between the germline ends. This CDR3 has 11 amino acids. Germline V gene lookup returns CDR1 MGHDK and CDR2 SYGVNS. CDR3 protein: CASSVFHEQYF. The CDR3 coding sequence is TGTGCCAGCAGTGTATTCCACGAGCAGTACTTC.

As DNA, the CDR3 is TGTGCCAGCAGCTTGGGACTAGCGGTAAACAATGAGCAGTTCTTC. Its protein is CASSLGLAVNNEQFF. The V gene is TRBV5-6, the J gene TRBJ2-1; 9 nucleotides align to TRBD2. V lost 0 bases to trimming and J lost 5 bases; unmatched junction nucleotides: 3. Germline assignment: CDR1 SGHDT and CDR2 YYEEEE. This CDR3 is built from 15 residues.

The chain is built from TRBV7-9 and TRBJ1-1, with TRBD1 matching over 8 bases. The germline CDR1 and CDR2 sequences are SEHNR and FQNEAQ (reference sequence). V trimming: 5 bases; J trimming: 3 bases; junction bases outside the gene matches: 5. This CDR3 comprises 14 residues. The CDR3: CASSPQTGDTEAFF. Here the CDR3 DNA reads TGTGCCAGCAGCCCCCAGACAGGGGACACTGAAGCTTTCTTT.

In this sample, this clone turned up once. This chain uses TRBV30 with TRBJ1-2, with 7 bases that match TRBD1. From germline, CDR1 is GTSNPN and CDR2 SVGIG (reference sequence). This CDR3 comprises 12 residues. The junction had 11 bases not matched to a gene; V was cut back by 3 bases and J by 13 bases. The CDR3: CAWSTDRVSSTF. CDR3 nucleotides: TGTGCCTGGAGCACCGACAGGGTGTCGTCCACCTTC.

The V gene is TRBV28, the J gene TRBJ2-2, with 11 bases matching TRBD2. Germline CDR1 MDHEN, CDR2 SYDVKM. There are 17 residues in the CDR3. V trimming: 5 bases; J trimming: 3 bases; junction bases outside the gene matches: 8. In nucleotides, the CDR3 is TGTGCCAGCAGTCACTTAGCGGGGGGGCGAGACACCGGGGAGCTGTTTTTT. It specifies CASSHLAGGRDTGELFF.

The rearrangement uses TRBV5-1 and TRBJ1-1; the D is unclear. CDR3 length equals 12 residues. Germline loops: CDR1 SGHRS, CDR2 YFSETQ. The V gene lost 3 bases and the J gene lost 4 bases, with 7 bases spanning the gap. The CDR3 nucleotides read TGCGCCAGCAGCTGGGCAGGCACTGAAGCTTTCTTT. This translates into CASSWAGTEAFF. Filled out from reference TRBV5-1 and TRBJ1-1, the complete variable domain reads KAGVTQTPRYLIKTRGQQVTLSCSPISGHRSVSWYQQTPGQGLQFLFEYFSETQRNKGNFPGRFSGRQFSNSRSEMNVSTLELGDSALYLCASSWAGTEAFFGQGTRLTVV.

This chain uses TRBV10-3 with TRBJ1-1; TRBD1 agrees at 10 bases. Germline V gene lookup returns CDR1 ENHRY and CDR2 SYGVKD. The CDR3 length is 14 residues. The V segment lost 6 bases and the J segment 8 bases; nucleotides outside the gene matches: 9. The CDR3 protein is CAIREGQGTREAFF. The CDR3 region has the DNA TGTGCCATCAGGGAGGGACAGGGGACCCGAGAAGCTTTCTTT.

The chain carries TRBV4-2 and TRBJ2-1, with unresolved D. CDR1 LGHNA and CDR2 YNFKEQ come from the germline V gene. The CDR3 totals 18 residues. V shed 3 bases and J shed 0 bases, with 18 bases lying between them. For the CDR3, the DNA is TGTGCCAGCAGCCAGCACACGCCGACGCCTAGCTCCTACAATGAGCAGTTCTTC. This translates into CASSQHTPTPSSYNEQFF.

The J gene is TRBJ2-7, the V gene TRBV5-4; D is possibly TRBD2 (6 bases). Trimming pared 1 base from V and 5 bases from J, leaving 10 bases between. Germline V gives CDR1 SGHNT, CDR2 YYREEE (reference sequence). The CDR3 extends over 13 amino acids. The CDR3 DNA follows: TGTGCCAGCAGCTTGAGGGAGGTCGACGAGCAGTACTTC. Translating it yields CASSLREVDEQYF.

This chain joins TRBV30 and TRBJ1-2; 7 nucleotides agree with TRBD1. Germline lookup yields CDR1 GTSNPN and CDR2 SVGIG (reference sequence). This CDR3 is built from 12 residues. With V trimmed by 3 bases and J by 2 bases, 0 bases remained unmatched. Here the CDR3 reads CAWSRGNYGYTF. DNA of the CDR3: TGTGCCTGGAGCAGGGGGAACTATGGCTACACCTTC.

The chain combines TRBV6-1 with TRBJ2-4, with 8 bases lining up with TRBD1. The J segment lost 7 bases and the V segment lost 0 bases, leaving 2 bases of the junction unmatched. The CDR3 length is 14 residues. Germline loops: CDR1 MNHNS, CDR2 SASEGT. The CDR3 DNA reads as TGTGCCAGCAGTGAAGCACACAGGGGGAACATTCAGTACTTC. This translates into CASSEAHRGNIQYF.

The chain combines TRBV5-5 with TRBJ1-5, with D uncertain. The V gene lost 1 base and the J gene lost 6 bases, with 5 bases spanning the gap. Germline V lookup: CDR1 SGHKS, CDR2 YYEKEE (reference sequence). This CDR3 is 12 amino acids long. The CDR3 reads CASSLSGQPQHF. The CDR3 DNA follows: TGTGCCAGCAGCTTGTCCGGTCAGCCCCAGCATTTT.